The subject of this entry is one T cell receptor beta chain. Its antigen is currently unknown. Germline V CDR1 and CDR2: SEHNR, FQNEAQ (reference sequence). This CDR3 has 11 residues. V gave up 1 base and J gave up 6 bases, with 0 bases separating them. These data originate in a study of a mutant IDH1 vaccine in newly diagnosed glioma. For the study at large: Commencement of vaccination occurred 4-6 weeks following radiotherapy alone, or concurrently with temozolomide cycles. The treated group averaged around 40 years old and was around 60% male, roughly 40% female.

Findings and caveats of the study: Alterations occurring in top peripheral T cell clonotypes seemed unrelated to pseudoprogression.

Time point given: week 5, during vaccination. It was 300 ug of mutant IDH1 20-mer peptide that made up each vaccine dose, given with topical imiquimod. Libraries were prepared by immunoSEQ multiplex PCR; TCRdb keeps only in-frame clonotypes and omits some of them. Of 30,000 to 45,000 clones detected, roughly 92% appear once; the ten largest clones hold over 2%. The sample here was PBMCs, taken from a glioma patient whose treatment included an IDH1 peptide vaccine. The TCR was taken from a man between 50 and 59 years old with glioma. The chain uses TRBV7-9 and TRBJ1-4, with D hard to call. Here the CDR3 reads CASSLDEKLFF. The CDR3 DNA reads TGTGCCAGCAGCTTAGATGAAAAACTGTTTTTT.